This passage covers 10 T cell receptor beta chains from one sample sequenced in a study of cytotoxic CD8 clonotypes in ibrutinib-treated CLL. TCRdb's table, derived via immunoSEQ multiplex PCR, lists solely in-frame clones and lacks some. The sample consists of around 140,000 clones, 80% to 90% of them appearing once. The input for sequencing was PBMCs, taken after 24 months of ibrutinib treatment. These receptors all come from a human donor with chronic lymphocytic leukemia.

This rearrangement joins TRBV15 to TRBJ2-1; TRBD2 agrees at 12 bases. J was trimmed by 5 bases and V by 3 bases; bases with no gene match: 5. Germline CDR1 and CDR2: LNHNV and YYDKDF (reference sequence). The CDR3 runs 16 residues. This chain's CDR3 is CATSRITSGGNNEQFF. The CDR3 coding sequence is TGTGCCACCAGCAGGATTACTAGCGGGGGGAACAATGAGCAGTTCTTC.

V and J are TRBV6-5 and TRBJ2-7; TRBD1 agrees at 8 bases. The ends lost 4 bases at V and 3 bases at J; junction bases unmatched: 8. The CDR3 runs 15 residues. CDR1 is MNHEY, CDR2 SVGAGI, per germline. The CDR3 nucleotides are TGTGCCAGCAGTTCTACCGGGACAGGAAACTACGAGCAGTACTTC. Translating gives CASSSTGTGNYEQYF.

The chain carries TRBV9 and TRBJ2-5, with D possibly being TRBD1 or TRBD2 (6 bases each). V was clipped by 0 bases and J by 2 bases, with 11 bases between them. The CDR3 covers 15 residues. Germline assignment: CDR1 SGDLS and CDR2 YYNGEE. The DNA of the CDR3 is TGTGCCAGCAGCGTAGGGGGGGCCCTACAAGAGACCCAGTACTTC. It yields the protein CASSVGGALQETQYF.

J is TRBJ1-2 and V is TRBV18; tentatively, D is TRBD1 (5 bases). The length of the CDR3 is 14 residues. Germline CDR1 reads KGHSH; CDR2 reads LQKENI. V gave up 2 bases and J gave up 8 bases, with 15 bases separating them. CDR3 loop: CASSPDSGRNGYTF. CDR3 coding DNA: TGTGCCAGCTCACCAGACAGTGGCAGAAACGGCTACACCTTC.

The V and J genes are TRBV6-1 and TRBJ2-1, with TRBD2 identical over 12 bases. The CDR3 runs 18 residues. After removal of 2 bases from V and 8 bases from J, the junction contained 13 bases not matched to a gene. Germline V lookup: CDR1 MNHNS, CDR2 SASEGT. CDR3 amino acids: CASSERAGLAGQFDEQFF. In DNA form, the CDR3 reads TGTGCCAGCAGTGAAAGGGCAGGACTAGCGGGACAGTTCGATGAGCAGTTCTTC.

The chain links TRBV9 to TRBJ2-7, with D tentatively TRBD1 (5 bases). V was trimmed by 0 bases and J by 1 base, leaving 11 bases between them. Germline V gene sequence: CDR1 SGDLS, CDR2 YYNGEE. The CDR3 is 15 residues long. The CDR3 region is CASSVEWTPSYEQYF. CDR3 coding DNA: TGTGCCAGCAGCGTAGAGTGGACACCTTCCTACGAGCAGTACTTC.

The chain carries TRBV5-1 and TRBJ1-4; 7 bases map to TRBD1. Losses at the gene ends were 3 bases for V and 3 bases for J; bases not matched to a gene: 8. CDR1 and CDR2 from the germline V gene are SGHRS and YFSETQ. The CDR3 is 16 residues long. The CDR3 DNA sequence: TGCGCCAGCAGCTCGCGAGCGACAGGGTCTAATGAAAAACTGTTTTTT. Amino acid sequence: CASSSRATGSNEKLFF.

The chain combines TRBV4-3 with TRBJ2-4; D is uncertain. The ends were cut back, 0 bases at V and 15 bases at J, with 18 bases in the middle. This CDR3 is built from 14 residues. CDR1 is LGHNA and CDR2 is YSLEER in the germline V gene. CDR3 sequence reads: CASSQDPGVAAPYF. Here the CDR3 DNA reads TGCGCCAGCAGCCAAGATCCTGGGGTAGCTGCCCCGTACTTC.

The rearrangement links TRBV10-3 to TRBJ1-1, with D tentatively TRBD1 (5 bases). Per germline, CDR1 ENHRY and CDR2 SYGVKD. Trimming took 11 bases from V and 5 from J, leaving 15 bases between them. The CDR3 spans 12 residues. The CDR3 region has the DNA TGTGCCGTGAGCAGGGAGGGGACTGAAGCTTTCTTT. Amino acids: CAVSREGTEAFF.

The chain employs TRBV6-1 and TRBJ1-3; 8 bases align to TRBD1. Germline CDR1 reads MNHNS; CDR2 reads SASEGT. The CDR3 totals 14 residues. After removal of 9 bases from V and 3 bases from J, the junction contained 7 bases not matched to a gene. The CDR3 loop reads CASEDRDRGNTIYF. The CDR3 DNA sequence: TGTGCCAGTGAGGACAGGGACCGTGGAAACACCATATATTTT.